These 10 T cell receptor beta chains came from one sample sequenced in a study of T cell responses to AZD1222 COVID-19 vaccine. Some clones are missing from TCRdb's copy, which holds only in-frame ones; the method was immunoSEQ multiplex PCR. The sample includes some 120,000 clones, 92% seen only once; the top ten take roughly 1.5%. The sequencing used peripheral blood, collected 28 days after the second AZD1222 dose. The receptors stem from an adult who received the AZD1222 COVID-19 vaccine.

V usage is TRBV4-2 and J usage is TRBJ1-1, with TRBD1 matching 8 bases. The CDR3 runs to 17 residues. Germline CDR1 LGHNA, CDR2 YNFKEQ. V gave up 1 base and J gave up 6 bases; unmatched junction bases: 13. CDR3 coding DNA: TGTGCCAGCAGCCAAGGGACAGGGAGGGGGAATAAGGCTGAAGCTTTCTTT. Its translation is CASSQGTGRGNKAEAFF.

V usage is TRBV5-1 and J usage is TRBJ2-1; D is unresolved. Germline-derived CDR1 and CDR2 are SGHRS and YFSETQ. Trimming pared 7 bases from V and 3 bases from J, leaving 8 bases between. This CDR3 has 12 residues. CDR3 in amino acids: CASAADYNEQFF. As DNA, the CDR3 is TGCGCCAGCGCGGCAGACTACAATGAGCAGTTCTTC.

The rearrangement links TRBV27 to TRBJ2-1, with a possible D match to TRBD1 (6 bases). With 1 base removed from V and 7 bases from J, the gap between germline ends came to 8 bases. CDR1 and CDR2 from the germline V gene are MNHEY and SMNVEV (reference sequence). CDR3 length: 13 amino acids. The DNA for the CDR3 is TGTGCCAGCAGTTTATACAGGGAGAATGAGCAGTTCTTC. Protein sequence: CASSLYRENEQFF.

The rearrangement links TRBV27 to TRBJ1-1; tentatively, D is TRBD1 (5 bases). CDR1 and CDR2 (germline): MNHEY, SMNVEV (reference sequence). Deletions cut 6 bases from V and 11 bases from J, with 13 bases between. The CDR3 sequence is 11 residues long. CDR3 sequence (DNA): TGTGCCAGCAGCCCAGGGAAATTGGCTTTCTTT. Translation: CASSPGKLAFF.

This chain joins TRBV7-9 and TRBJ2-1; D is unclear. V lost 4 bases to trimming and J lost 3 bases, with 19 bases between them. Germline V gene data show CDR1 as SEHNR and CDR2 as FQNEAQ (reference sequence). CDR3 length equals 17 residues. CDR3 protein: CASSSPPSAPLYNEQFF. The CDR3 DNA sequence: TGTGCCAGCAGCTCCCCCCCTAGTGCACCCCTCTACAATGAGCAGTTCTTC.

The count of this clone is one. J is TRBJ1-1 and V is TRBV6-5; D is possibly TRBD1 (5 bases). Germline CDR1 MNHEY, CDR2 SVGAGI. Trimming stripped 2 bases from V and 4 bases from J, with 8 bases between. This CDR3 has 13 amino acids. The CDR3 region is CASSYTGATEAFF. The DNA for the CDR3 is TGTGCCAGCAGTTACACTGGGGCCACTGAAGCTTTCTTT.

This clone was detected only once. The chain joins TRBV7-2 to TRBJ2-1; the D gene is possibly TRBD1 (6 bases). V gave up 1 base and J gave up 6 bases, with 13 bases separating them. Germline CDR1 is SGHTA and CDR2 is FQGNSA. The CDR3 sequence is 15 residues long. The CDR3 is CASSLEWTDSNEQFF. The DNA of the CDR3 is TGTGCCAGCAGCTTAGAATGGACAGATTCCAATGAGCAGTTCTTC. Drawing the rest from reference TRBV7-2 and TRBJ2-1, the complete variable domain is GAGVSQSPSNKVTEKGKDVELRCDPISGHTALYWYRQSLGQGLEFLIYFQGNSAPDKSGLPSDRFSAERTGGSVSTLTIQRTQQEDSAVYLCASSLEWTDSNEQFFGPGTRLTVL.

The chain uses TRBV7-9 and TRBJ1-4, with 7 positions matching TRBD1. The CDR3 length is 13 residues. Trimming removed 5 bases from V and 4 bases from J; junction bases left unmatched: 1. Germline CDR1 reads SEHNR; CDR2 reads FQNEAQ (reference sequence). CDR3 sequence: CASSGDSNEKLFF. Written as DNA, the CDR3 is TGTGCCAGCAGCGGGGACAGTAATGAAAAACTGTTTTTT.

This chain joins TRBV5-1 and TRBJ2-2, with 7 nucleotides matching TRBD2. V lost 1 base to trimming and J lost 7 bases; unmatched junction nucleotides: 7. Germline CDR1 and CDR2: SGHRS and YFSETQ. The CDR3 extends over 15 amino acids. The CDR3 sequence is CASSLRVAGDGELFF. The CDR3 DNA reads TGCGCCAGCAGCTTGAGGGTAGCGGGTGACGGGGAGCTGTTTTTT.

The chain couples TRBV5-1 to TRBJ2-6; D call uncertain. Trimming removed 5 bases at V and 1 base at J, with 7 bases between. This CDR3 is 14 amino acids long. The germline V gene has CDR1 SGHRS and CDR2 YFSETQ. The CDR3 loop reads CASRWASGANVLTF. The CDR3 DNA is TGCGCCAGCAGGTGGGCGTCTGGGGCCAACGTCCTGACTTTC.